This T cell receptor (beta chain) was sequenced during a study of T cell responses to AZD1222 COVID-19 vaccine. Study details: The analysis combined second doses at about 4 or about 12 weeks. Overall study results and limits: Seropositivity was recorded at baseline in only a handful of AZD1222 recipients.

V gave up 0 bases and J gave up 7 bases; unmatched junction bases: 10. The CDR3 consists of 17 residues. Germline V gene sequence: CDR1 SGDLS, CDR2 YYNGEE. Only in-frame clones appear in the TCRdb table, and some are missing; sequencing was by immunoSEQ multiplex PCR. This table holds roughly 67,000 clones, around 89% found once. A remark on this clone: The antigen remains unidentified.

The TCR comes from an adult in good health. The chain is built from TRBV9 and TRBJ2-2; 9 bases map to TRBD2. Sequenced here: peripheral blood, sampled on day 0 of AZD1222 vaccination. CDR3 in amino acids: CASSVGSSGKRGGELFF. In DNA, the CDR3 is TGTGCCAGCAGCGTAGGTTCTAGCGGGAAAAGGGGCGGGGAGCTGTTTTTT.